This is a list of T cell receptor beta chains from one sample in a study of blood T cell repertoires in COVID-19. Some clones are missing from TCRdb's copy, which holds only in-frame ones; the method was immunoSEQ multiplex PCR. Among 200,000 to 250,000 clones listed, roughly 83% were seen once. The specimen was peripheral blood. The receptor source for this set is a man older than 75 with acute or convalescent COVID-19. Both conserved end residues are part of each CDR3. The D gene is left open where the match is weak. Clone size is given for some rows only: seen once, a few or many times, or a class if the clone is expanded.

abundance,j_gene,v_gene,d_gene,CDR3aa,CDR3nt
.,TRBJ2-3,TRBV24-1,TRBD1,CATSDWGQGASTDTQYF,TGTGCCACCAGTGATTGGGGACAGGGGGCCTCCACAGATACGCAGTATTTT
few,TRBJ2-5,TRBV4-1,.,CASSQETPLQETQYF,TGCGCCAGCAGCCAAGAAACTCCACTCCAAGAGACCCAGTACTTC
.,TRBJ1-5,TRBV19,.,CASSITGFSNQPQHF,TGTGCCAGTAGTATCACAGGGTTTAGCAATCAGCCCCAGCATTTT
.,TRBJ1-6,TRBV27,TRBD1,CASAFTGGRSPLHF,TGTGCCAGCGCCTTCACAGGGGGCAGATCACCCCTCCACTTT
.,TRBJ1-1,TRBV5-5,.,CASSFSPSTEAFF,TGTGCCAGCAGCTTTAGTCCGAGCACTGAAGCTTTCTTT
.,TRBJ2-7,TRBV30,TRBD1,CAWSGLKTRTGGETVYEQYF,TGTGCCTGGAGTGGGTTAAAAACTAGGACAGGGGGCGAAACAGTCTACGAGCAGTACTTC
.,TRBJ2-2,TRBV7-7,.,CASSPSRTGELFF,TGTGCCAGCAGCCCCTCGAGGACCGGGGAGCTGTTTTTT
.,TRBJ2-1,TRBV10-3,TRBD1,CAISEFYRGERNEQFF,TGTGCCATCAGTGAGTTCTACAGGGGAGAGCGGAATGAGCAGTTCTTC
.,TRBJ1-6,TRBV2,.,CASRSRGDNSPLHF,TGTGCCAGCAGGTCGCGGGGGGACAATTCACCCCTCCACTTT
.,TRBJ1-5,TRBV19,.,CASRRGQFISGSQHF,TGTGCCAGTAGGCGTGGGCAGTTTATATCAGGTTCCCAGCATTTT
.,TRBJ2-3,TRBV6-5,.,CASSYGPSSADTQYF,TGTGCCAGCAGTTACGGGCCTTCAAGTGCAGATACGCAGTATTTT
few,TRBJ1-5,TRBV5-5,TRBD1,CASSLTGDQPQHF,TGTGCCAGCAGCTTGACAGGGGATCAGCCCCAGCATTTT
.,TRBJ1-2,TRBV27,TRBD1,CASSFVTGGPVLGYTF,TGTGCCAGCAGTTTTGTGACAGGGGGCCCCGTGTTGGGCTACACCTTC
.,TRBJ1-5,TRBV10-3,.,CAISEKPSNQPQHF,TGTGCCATCAGTGAAAAGCCTAGCAATCAGCCCCAGCATTTT
.,TRBJ2-2,TRBV9,.,CASSVAPQRGELFF,TGTGCCAGCAGCGTAGCCCCCCAGCGCGGGGAGCTGTTTTTT
.,TRBJ1-4,TRBV18,TRBD1,CASSQQGYNEKLFF,TGTGCCAGCTCACAACAGGGGTATAATGAAAAACTGTTTTTT
once,TRBJ1-1,TRBV24-1,.,CATSLDARTEAFF,TGTGCCACCAGCCTCGATGCGAGGACTGAAGCTTTCTTT
.,TRBJ2-7,TRBV7-9,TRBD1,CASSSLGQLYEQYF,TGTGCCAGCAGCTCCCTGGGACAGTTGTACGAGCAGTACTTC
.,TRBJ1-6,TRBV9,.,CASSVAQRSSYNSPLHF,TGTGCCAGCAGCGTAGCGCAGCGGAGCTCCTATAATTCACCCCTCCACTTT
.,TRBJ2-3,TRBV7-9,.,CASRPGPLLSTDTQYF,TGTGCCAGCAGACCAGGGCCCTTACTCAGCACAGATACGCAGTATTTT
.,TRBJ1-4,TRBV5-1,.,CASSLILATNEKLFF,TGCGCCAGCAGCTTAATTTTAGCAACTAATGAAAAACTGTTTTTT
.,TRBJ2-1,TRBV10-3,.,CAIREVGGRYNEQFF,TGTGCCATCAGAGAGGTGGGGGGGCGGTACAATGAGCAGTTCTTC
.,TRBJ2-4,TRBV19,.,CATYPGGARGKNIQYF,TGTGCCACCTACCCCGGGGGAGCAAGGGGCAAAAACATTCAGTACTTC
.,TRBJ1-5,TRBV7-8,.,CASSLDRVGQPQHF,TGTGCCAGCAGCCTCGACAGAGTTGGTCAGCCCCAGCATTTT
.,TRBJ2-4,TRBV6-5,.,CASELVSKNIQYF,TGTGCCAGCGAGTTAGTCTCCAAAAACATTCAGTACTTC
few,TRBJ2-7,TRBV10-2,TRBD1,CASKEDRGSAEQYF,TGCGCCAGCAAGGAGGACAGGGGGTCTGCCGAGCAGTACTTC
.,TRBJ1-3,TRBV7-9,TRBD1,CASSLRQGRSGNTIYF,TGTGCCAGCAGCCTCCGACAGGGGAGATCTGGAAACACCATATATTTT
.,TRBJ1-5,TRBV2,.,CASSEIISALQPQHF,TGTGCCAGCAGTGAAATTATAAGTGCGCTACAGCCCCAGCATTTT
.,TRBJ2-7,TRBV27,.,CASRRRSSYEQYF,TGTGCCAGCAGGCGACGGAGCTCCTACGAGCAGTACTTC
.,TRBJ1-4,TRBV18,TRBD1,CASSLTGTRREKLFF,TGTGCCAGCTCACTGACAGGGACGCGACGCGAAAAACTGTTTTTT
once,TRBJ2-1,TRBV6-2/TRBV6-3,TRBD2,CASSFRGGGSSYNEQFF,TGTGCCAGCAGTTTCCGCGGGGGGGGGAGCTCCTACAATGAGCAGTTCTTC
.,TRBJ1-2,TRBV7-9,.,CASSLVWAGAPHGYTF,TGTGCCAGCAGCTTAGTTTGGGCGGGGGCGCCTCATGGCTACACCTTC
.,TRBJ1-1,TRBV12-3/TRBV12-4,.,CASRPSGGTEAFF,TGTGCCAGCAGGCCTTCCGGGGGAACTGAAGCTTTCTTT
.,TRBJ2-2,TRBV19,TRBD2,CASSPKWLAGGATTGELFF,TGTGCCAGTAGTCCTAAGTGGCTAGCGGGGGGTGCTACCACCGGGGAGCTGTTTTTT
once,TRBJ1-5,TRBV28,.,CASSGLRDTWSNQPQHF,TGTGCCAGCAGCGGACTCCGGGACACCTGGAGCAATCAGCCCCAGCATTTT
.,TRBJ1-6,TRBV30,.,CALHRVRNSPLHF,TGTGCCTTGCACAGGGTCAGGAATTCACCCCTCCACTTT
.,TRBJ2-2,TRBV6-4,.,CASSSQALGTGELFF,TGTGCCAGCAGCTCACAGGCGCTTGGGACCGGGGAGCTGTTTTTT
many,TRBJ2-3,TRBV14,TRBD2,CASSQERMTGTAGGLTDTQYF,TGTGCCAGCAGCCAAGAAAGGATGACAGGGACAGCGGGAGGCCTTACCGATACGCAGTATTTT
few,TRBJ1-6,TRBV28,.,CASTPAHPSLRAGTRPLHF,TGTGCCAGCACCCCCGCCCATCCCTCACTCCGGGCAGGGACTAGGCCCCTCCACTTT